Presented here are 24 T cell receptor beta chains from one specimen sequenced in a study of molecular identifiers for immune sequencing clone quantification. TCRdb passed the PCR reads through MiXCR, listing each CDR3 protein once. The sample records under 350,000 distinct CDR3 sequences, 24% being singletons. Sequencing was carried out using naive CD8+ T cells from blood, with Jurkat cell RNA spiked in. As to subset: FACS-sorted CD8+CD4-CCR7+CD45RA+ naive T cells. The receptors come from a human donor in good health. Some libraries in this study had Jurkat cell RNA spiked in.

Remarks on this clonotype: This may stem from a read error, because a much larger clone lies one nucleotide away. As the CDR3 is not closed by the conserved phenylalanine or tryptophan, this likely results from a read error. CDR3 DNA: TGTGCCACCAGCCCGAGGGACAGGACTTACACTGAAGCTTTCCTT. It translates to CATSPRDRTYTEAFL. The rearrangement links TRBV15 to TRBJ1-1; 8 nucleotides agree with TRBD1. CDR1 and CDR2 (germline): LNHNV, YYDKDF (reference sequence). V lost 5 bases and J lost 3; bases outside the gene matches: 8. CDR3 length equals 15 residues.

This clonotype turned up a few times. The chain combines TRBV12-3 or TRBV12-4 with TRBJ2-7; possibly TRBD1 for D (5 bases). V gave up 1 base and J gave up 4 bases, with 11 bases separating them. The CDR3 consists of 14 residues. This CDR3 is CASSLEVREYEQYF. CDR3 in DNA: TGTGCCAGCAGTTTAGAGGTCAGGGAATACGAGCAGTACTTC.

A note on this clonotype: A read error may explain this, as a much larger clone is one base away. The rearrangement links TRBV7-9 to TRBJ1-1; D unclear. The CDR3 contains 13 residues. Germline loops: CDR1 SEHNR, CDR2 FQNEAQ (reference sequence). The CDR3 is CAGSLKLNTEAFF. CDR3 nucleotides: TGTGCCGGCAGCTTAAAGCTGAACACTGAAGCTTTCTTT.

Comments on this clonotype: At one end the junction does not follow the germline gene, possibly because of a read error. The chain employs TRBV19 and TRBJ2-7; 9 bases fit TRBD1. The CDR3 is made up of 14 amino acids. Germline lookup yields CDR1 LNHDA and CDR2 SQIVND (reference sequence). The CDR3 region is CASSIGQGDYEQHF. The CDR3 DNA sequence: TGTGCCAGTAGTATAGGACAGGGGGATTACGAGCAGCACTTC. The full variable domain, its missing parts supplied by reference TRBV19 and TRBJ2-7, is DGGITQSPKYLFRKEGQNVTLSCEQNLNHDAMYWYRQDPGQGLRLIYYSQIVNDFQKGDIAEGYSVSREKKESFPLTVTSAQKNPTAFYLCASSIGQGDYEQHFGPGTRLTVT.

This clonotype was detected ten times or more. The chain joins TRBV7-9 to TRBJ2-3; D perhaps matches TRBD2 (6 bases). The CDR3 is made up of 15 amino acids. CDR1 SEHNR and CDR2 FQNEAQ come from the germline V gene (reference sequence). Trimming removed 3 bases at V and 5 bases at J, with 15 bases between. The CDR3 DNA reads TGTGCCAGCAGCTTTGTGGAGGGAGTGAGAGATACGCAGTATTTT. This encodes CASSFVEGVRDTQYF.

V and J are TRBV5-8 and TRBJ1-2; TRBD1 matches 9 bases. CDR1 and CDR2 from the germline V gene are SGHTS and YDEGEE. This CDR3 has 15 residues. After removal of 4 bases from V and 5 bases from J, the junction contained 9 bases not matched to a gene. CDR3 DNA: TGTGCCAGCAGCACCGGGACAGGGATAACATATGGCTACACCTTC. Translation: CASSTGTGITYGYTF.

In its sample, this clonotype was seen many times. The chain joins TRBV7-2 to TRBJ1-1; D remains unclear. The V end was cut by 1 base, the J end by 1 base, with 7 bases between. This CDR3 spans 14 amino acids. Germline lookup yields CDR1 SGHTA and CDR2 FQGNSA. The CDR3: CASSLGLGNTEAFF. DNA of the CDR3: TGTGCCAGCAGCTTAGGACTGGGGAACACTGAAGCTTTCTTT.

The chain joins TRBV4-1 to TRBJ1-1, with 10 bases matching TRBD1. The germline gives CDR1 MGHRA, CDR2 YSYEKL. The CDR3 spans 18 residues. With V trimmed by 1 base and J by 3 bases, 11 bases remained unmatched. The CDR3: CASSQARQGANPDTEAFF. The CDR3 coding sequence is TGCGCCAGCAGCCAAGCCCGACAGGGGGCCAATCCGGACACTGAAGCTTTCTTT.

At least ten counts were recorded for this clonotype. The DNA of the CDR3 is TGCAGTGCTAGAGGCACCCGACTACCCCGCACAGATACGCAGTATTTT. Amino acid sequence: CSARGTRLPRTDTQYF. The gene calls are TRBV20-1 and TRBJ2-3, with D maybe TRBD2 (5 bases). Germline lookup yields CDR1 DFQATT and CDR2 SNEGSKA (reference sequence). The CDR3 consists of 16 residues. V dropped 1 base and J dropped 1 base, with 15 bases sitting between them.

This clonotype has more than one count but fewer than ten. This sequence joins TRBV28 and TRBJ2-5; D may be TRBD1 (6 bases). The CDR3 extends over 18 amino acids. CDR1 is MDHEN, CDR2 SYDVKM, per germline. With 8 bases removed from V and 4 bases from J, the gap between germline ends came to 29 bases. The CDR3 is CASEGSDIGQGYRETQYF. The CDR3 DNA reads TGTGCCAGCGAGGGTTCGGATATCGGGCAGGGGTATCGAGAGACCCAGTACTTC.

The rearrangement uses TRBV12-3 or TRBV12-4 and TRBJ2-3; D call uncertain. The CDR3 has 10 residues. V shed 6 bases and J shed 10 bases, with 8 bases lying between them. The chain's CDR3 is CASSPLPQYF. Here the CDR3 DNA reads TGTGCCAGCAGCCCATTACCGCAGTATTTT.

Remarks on this clonotype: A read error is possible here, since a much larger clone lies one base away. This chain connects TRBV7-2 to TRBJ2-1, with 7 bases that match TRBD2. Germline V gene sequence: CDR1 SGHTA, CDR2 FQGNSA. Unmatched junction bases numbered 14, after V lost 4 bases and J lost 5 bases. The CDR3 covers 17 residues. This CDR3 is CASSSHPTSEINNEQFF. In DNA, the CDR3 is TGTGCCAGCAGCTCGCACCCTACTAGCGAGATCAACAATGAGCAGTTCTTC.

The chain links TRBV9 to TRBJ1-1; D is perhaps TRBD1 (6 bases). This CDR3 comprises 18 residues. V shed 1 base and J shed 4 bases, with 23 bases lying between them. Germline V gene sequence: CDR1 SGDLS, CDR2 YYNGEE. CDR3: CASSVRPGTSPVGTEAFF. DNA of the CDR3: TGTGCCAGCAGCGTAAGGCCAGGGACATCTCCCGTGGGCACTGAAGCTTTCTTT. The full variable domain, completed using reference TRBV9 and TRBJ1-1, is DSGVTQTPKHLITATGQRVTLRCSPRSGDLSVYWYQQSLDQGLQFLIQYYNGEERAKGNILERFSAQQFPDLHSELNLSSLELGDSALYFCASSVRPGTSPVGTEAFFGQGTRLTVV.

This clonotype was counted a few times. This chain links TRBV9 with TRBJ1-2; D perhaps matches TRBD1 (6 bases). The CDR3 has 14 residues. V lost 0 bases and J 3 bases, leaving 9 bases between the germline ends. The germline V gene encodes CDR1 SGDLS and CDR2 YYNGEE. CDR3 in DNA: TGTGCCAGCAGCGTAGTGGGGGCGGACTATGGCTACACCTTC. Protein sequence: CASSVVGADYGYTF.

As concerns this clonotype: A read error may be the cause here, since a much bigger clone is one base away. This chain uses TRBV27 with TRBJ2-7; 10 nucleotides agree with TRBD2. The CDR3 loop spans 15 amino acids. CDR1 and CDR2 from the germline V gene are MNHEY and SMNVEV (reference sequence). CDR3: CASSLGLAETYAQYF. The CDR3 DNA reads TGTGCCAGCAGTTTAGGACTAGCGGAGACCTACGCGCAGTACTTC.

About this clonotype: Since a much larger clone is just one base distant, this may be a read error. The chain has TRBV28 and TRBJ1-2, with D uncertain. The CDR3 extends over 12 amino acids. Per the germline V gene, CDR1 is MDHEN and CDR2 is SYDVKM. V was shortened by 3 bases and J by 6 bases, with 8 bases between the two germline ends. CDR3 protein: CASSFVLHGYTF. DNA for the CDR3: TGTGCCAGCAGTTTCGTTCTTCATGGCTACACCTTC.

This clonotype was counted between two and nine times. The gene calls are TRBV4-3 and TRBJ2-4; 7 bases agree with TRBD2. The CDR3 runs to 14 residues. The germline V gene has CDR1 LGHNA and CDR2 YSLEER. V was pared by 0 bases and J by 13 bases, with 9 bases of the junction left unmatched. In DNA form, the CDR3 reads TGCGCCAGCAGCCAAGATCCAGATAGCGGGCTCCAGTACTTC. This sequence encodes CASSQDPDSGLQYF.

The chain combines TRBV7-6 with TRBJ1-6; 7 nucleotides align to TRBD1. The CDR3 totals 16 residues. The germline gives CDR1 SGHVS, CDR2 FNYEAQ. Trimming removed 0 bases from V and 9 bases from J; junction bases left unmatched: 8. The DNA of the CDR3 is TGTGCCAGCAGCTTAGCGTGGCAGGGGGATGGTTCACCCCTCCACTTT. The encoded protein is CASSLAWQGDGSPLHF.

This clonotype was seen more than once but under ten times. The chain joins TRBV11-2 to TRBJ2-7, with D uncertain. The CDR3 extends over 16 amino acids. CDR1 and CDR2 from the germline V gene are SGHAT and FQNNGV. The germline V and J ends were trimmed by 0 bases and 1 base, with 13 bases remaining between them. CDR3 DNA sequence: TGTGCCAGCAGCTTAGAGTTTCGCTCCGATTCCTACGAGCAGTACTTC. Translating gives CASSLEFRSDSYEQYF.

This clonotype was counted many times. The chain recombines TRBV14 with TRBJ2-7; no definite D call. V was cut by 2 bases and J by 2 bases, with 10 bases left in between. Germline loops: CDR1 SGHDN, CDR2 FVKESK. This CDR3 region has 14 residues. The CDR3 is CASSQTPGTYEQYF. As DNA, the CDR3 is TGTGCCAGCAGCCAAACGCCCGGTACCTACGAGCAGTACTTC. Together with reference TRBV14 and TRBJ2-7, the CDR3 gives the full variable domain: EAGVTQFPSHSVIEKGQTVTLRCDPISGHDNLYWYRRVMGKEIKFLLHFVKESKQDESGMPNNRFLAERTGGTYSTLKVQPAELEDSGVYFCASSQTPGTYEQYFGPGTRLTVT.

About this clonotype: A clone one base away is much larger, so this may be a read error. This chain's CDR3 is CATSQEVMNTEAFF. The CDR3 nucleotides are TGCGCCACCAGCCAAGAAGTCATGAACACTGAAGCTTTCTTT. This sequence joins TRBV4-1 and TRBJ1-1, with D uncertain. Germline lookup yields CDR1 MGHRA and CDR2 YSYEKL. The length of the CDR3 is 14 residues.

This chain connects TRBV4-3 to TRBJ2-7; no definite D call. Germline-derived CDR1 and CDR2 are LGHNA and YSLEER. The length of the CDR3 is 15 residues. Between the trimmed V and J ends, which lost 0 bases and 1 base, there was a span of 10 bases. The CDR3 bases are TGCGCCAGCAGCCAAGATGACGTCAGGTCCTACGAGCAGTACTTC. Encoded protein: CASSQDDVRSYEQYF.

This clonotype was seen a few times. The chain employs TRBV4-3 and TRBJ1-5; D remains unclear. V lost 0 bases and J 4 bases, leaving 10 bases between the germline ends. The CDR3 consists of 15 residues. Germline V gene sequence: CDR1 LGHNA, CDR2 YSLEER. The chain's CDR3 is CASSQDVQVNQPQHF. CDR3 DNA sequence: TGCGCCAGCAGCCAAGATGTTCAGGTGAATCAGCCCCAGCATTTT.

V and J are TRBV20-1 and TRBJ2-3, with D maybe TRBD1 (6 bases). The CDR3 contains 14 residues. CDR1 and CDR2 from the germline V gene are DFQATT and SNEGSKA (reference sequence). Trimming took 3 bases from V and 9 from J, leaving 19 bases between them. CDR3 nucleotides: TGCAGTGCTAGGGCGGCGAAAGGGACATTGACGCAGTATTTT. Residues: CSARAAKGTLTQYF.